These T cell receptor beta chains were read from a single sample in a study of T-cell memory formation after mild COVID-19. From the 5' RACE reads, TCRdb called clonotypes with MiXCR, one entry per CDR3 protein. The sample has about 240,000 distinct CDR3 sequences; over 9% are singletons. Sequencing input: PBMCs or a T cell subset sorted from them (not recorded which). All receptors come from a man between 18 and 29 years old who had mild COVID-19 (a few samples of this study predate the infection). Cell type and time point are not known. The CDR3 runs from the conserved cysteine through the conserved F or W. D genes are given only for firm matches. Clone size is stated in some rows and not others, as once, few, many or a class when expanded.

cdr3_nt: TGTGCCAGCACCTTTAGCGGGGGGGCCGGCACCGGGGAGCTGTTTTTT
cdr3_aa: CASTFSGGAGTGELFF
v_call: TRBV7-6
clone_size: few
j_call: TRBJ2-2
d_call: TRBD2

cdr3_nt: TGCAGCGTTGTGCATCTTAGCTCCTACAATGAGCAGTTCTTC
cdr3_aa: CSVVHLSSYNEQFF
v_call: TRBV29-1
clone_size: -
j_call: TRBJ2-1
d_call: -

cdr3_nt: TGTGCCAGAGGGCAGGGCTCCTATAATTCACCCCTCCACTTT
cdr3_aa: CARGQGSYNSPLHF
v_call: TRBV2
clone_size: once
j_call: TRBJ1-6
d_call: -

cdr3_nt: TGTGCCAGCAGCTTAGTAGCAAGCTCCTACAATGAGCAGTTCTTC
cdr3_aa: CASSLVASSYNEQFF
v_call: TRBV7-9
clone_size: few
j_call: TRBJ2-1
d_call: -

cdr3_nt: TGTGCCAGTGCAGAGCTCCGAGACAGGGGCCTGAACACTGAAGCTTTCTTT
cdr3_aa: CASAELRDRGLNTEAFF
v_call: TRBV19
clone_size: few
j_call: TRBJ1-1
d_call: TRBD1

cdr3_nt: TGTGCCAGCAGCGCAGCGGGATCTACAGATACGCAGTATTTT
cdr3_aa: CASSAAGSTDTQYF
v_call: TRBV9
clone_size: many
j_call: TRBJ2-3
d_call: TRBD2

cdr3_nt: TGTGCCAGCAGCTGGACACAGGGGTCCCCCTACGAGCAGTACTTC
cdr3_aa: CASSWTQGSPYEQYF
v_call: TRBV5-5
clone_size: many
j_call: TRBJ2-7
d_call: TRBD1

cdr3_nt: TGTGCCAGCAGCCGCGCTGAGACCCAGTACTTC
cdr3_aa: CASSRAETQYF
v_call: TRBV7-2
clone_size: many
j_call: TRBJ2-5
d_call: -

cdr3_nt: TGCAGTGCTCAGGACAGGGCTGGCTCTGGAAACACCATATATTTT
cdr3_aa: CSAQDRAGSGNTIYF
v_call: TRBV20-1
clone_size: few
j_call: TRBJ1-3
d_call: TRBD1

cdr3_nt: TGTGCCAGCAGCTTAGACATCAGGGACATACCCCCTGAAGCTTTCTTT
cdr3_aa: CASSLDIRDIPPEAFF
v_call: TRBV5-8
clone_size: -
j_call: TRBJ1-1
d_call: -

cdr3_nt: TGTGCCAGCAGTTTAATCACAGGGGCAGATACGCAGTATTTT
cdr3_aa: CASSLITGADTQYF
v_call: TRBV27
clone_size: -
j_call: TRBJ2-3
d_call: TRBD1

cdr3_nt: TGTGCCAGCAGCCCAGGGCCCGGGGACTATGGCTACACCTTC
cdr3_aa: CASSPGPGDYGYTF
v_call: TRBV7-6
clone_size: many
j_call: TRBJ1-2
d_call: -

cdr3_nt: TGTGCCAGCAGTGCGTACTCAGGGGTTATCCATTCACCCCTCCACTTT
cdr3_aa: CASSAYSGVIHSPLHF
v_call: TRBV27
clone_size: few
j_call: TRBJ1-6
d_call: -

cdr3_nt: TGTGCCAGCAGCCAAGCCGGACTCATTAGCGGCCAAGAGACCCAGTACTTC
cdr3_aa: CASSQAGLISGQETQYF
v_call: TRBV14
clone_size: -
j_call: TRBJ2-5
d_call: -

cdr3_nt: TGCGCCAGCAGCCAAGAAACAGGGATGGACTATGGCTACACCTTC
cdr3_aa: CASSQETGMDYGYTF
v_call: TRBV4-3
clone_size: -
j_call: TRBJ1-2
d_call: -

cdr3_nt: TGCGCCAGCAGCTTGAGCGGGGGCTCGTTTTACAATGAGCAGTTCTTC
cdr3_aa: CASSLSGGSFYNEQFF
v_call: TRBV5-1
clone_size: many
j_call: TRBJ2-1
d_call: TRBD2

cdr3_nt: TGTGCCAGCAGTAGAACAGGAGTCCTTATAGCCAAAAACATTCAGTACTTC
cdr3_aa: CASSRTGVLIAKNIQYF
v_call: TRBV6-5
clone_size: -
j_call: TRBJ2-4
d_call: -

cdr3_nt: TGTGCCAGCAGGACCGAAAAAGGGGGCCCGAACACCGGGGAGCTGTTTTTT
cdr3_aa: CASRTEKGGPNTGELFF
v_call: TRBV21-1
clone_size: few
j_call: TRBJ2-2
d_call: -

cdr3_nt: TGTGCCAGCAGCTCCAGTACGGAAGCTGTAGGAAACACCATATATTTT
cdr3_aa: CASSSSTEAVGNTIYF
v_call: TRBV7-9
clone_size: many
j_call: TRBJ1-3
d_call: -

cdr3_nt: TGTGCCAGCAGTTTAAAGGGACAGCCACTTGAAAAACTGTTTTTT
cdr3_aa: CASSLKGQPLEKLFF
v_call: TRBV27
clone_size: -
j_call: TRBJ1-4
d_call: TRBD1

cdr3_nt: TGTGCCAGCAGTTACCCGGGAAAATCCACTGAAGCTTTCTTT
cdr3_aa: CASSYPGKSTEAFF
v_call: TRBV6-5
clone_size: -
j_call: TRBJ1-1
d_call: -

cdr3_nt: TGTGCCAGCAGTCCGCGGGGGGCCAGCTCAGATACGCAGTATTTT
cdr3_aa: CASSPRGASSDTQYF
v_call: TRBV7-9
clone_size: -
j_call: TRBJ2-3
d_call: TRBD2

cdr3_nt: TGCGCCAGCACATACACCGGGGAGCTGTTTTTT
cdr3_aa: CASTYTGELFF
v_call: TRBV5-1
clone_size: -
j_call: TRBJ2-2
d_call: -

cdr3_nt: TGCGCCAGCAAGTCGGCGGGGGGGCCAGATACGCAGTATTTT
cdr3_aa: CASKSAGGPDTQYF
v_call: TRBV5-1
clone_size: few
j_call: TRBJ2-3
d_call: TRBD2

cdr3_nt: TGTGCCAGCAGCGTAGATTACAGGTTGAGTGCAGATACGCAGTATTTT
cdr3_aa: CASSVDYRLSADTQYF
v_call: TRBV9
clone_size: few
j_call: TRBJ2-3
d_call: -

cdr3_nt: TGCAGCGTTGAAGCGGTGGGCGAGGACTATGGCTACACCTTC
cdr3_aa: CSVEAVGEDYGYTF
v_call: TRBV29-1
clone_size: few
j_call: TRBJ1-2
d_call: -

cdr3_nt: TGTGCCACCAGCAAAAGGGTAAAGTTTACGCAGTATTTT
cdr3_aa: CATSKRVKFTQYF
v_call: TRBV15
clone_size: -
j_call: TRBJ2-3
d_call: -

cdr3_nt: TGCGCCAGCAGCTTGGAATCCGGGGGGAGCACAGATACGCAGTATTTT
cdr3_aa: CASSLESGGSTDTQYF
v_call: TRBV5-1
clone_size: -
j_call: TRBJ2-3
d_call: TRBD2

cdr3_nt: TGTGCCAGCAGCTCATGGGGCAAAGAGACCCAGTACTTC
cdr3_aa: CASSSWGKETQYF
v_call: TRBV7-2
clone_size: many
j_call: TRBJ2-5
d_call: -